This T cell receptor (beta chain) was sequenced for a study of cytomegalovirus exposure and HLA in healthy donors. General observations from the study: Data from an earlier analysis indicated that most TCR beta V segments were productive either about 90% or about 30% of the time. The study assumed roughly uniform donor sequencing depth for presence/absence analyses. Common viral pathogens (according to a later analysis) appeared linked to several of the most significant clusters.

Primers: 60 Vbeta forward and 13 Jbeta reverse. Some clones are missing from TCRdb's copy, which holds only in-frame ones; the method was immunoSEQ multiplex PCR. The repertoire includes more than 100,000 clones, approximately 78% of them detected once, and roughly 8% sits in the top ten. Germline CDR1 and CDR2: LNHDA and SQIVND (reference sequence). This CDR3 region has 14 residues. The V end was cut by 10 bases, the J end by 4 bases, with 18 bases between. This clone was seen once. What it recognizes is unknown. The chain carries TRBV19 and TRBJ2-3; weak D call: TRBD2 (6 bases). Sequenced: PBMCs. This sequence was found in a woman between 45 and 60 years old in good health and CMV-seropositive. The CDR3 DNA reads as TGTGCCACCTCTGGGACGGGAGCGGCAGATACGCAGTATTTT. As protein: CATSGTGAADTQYF.